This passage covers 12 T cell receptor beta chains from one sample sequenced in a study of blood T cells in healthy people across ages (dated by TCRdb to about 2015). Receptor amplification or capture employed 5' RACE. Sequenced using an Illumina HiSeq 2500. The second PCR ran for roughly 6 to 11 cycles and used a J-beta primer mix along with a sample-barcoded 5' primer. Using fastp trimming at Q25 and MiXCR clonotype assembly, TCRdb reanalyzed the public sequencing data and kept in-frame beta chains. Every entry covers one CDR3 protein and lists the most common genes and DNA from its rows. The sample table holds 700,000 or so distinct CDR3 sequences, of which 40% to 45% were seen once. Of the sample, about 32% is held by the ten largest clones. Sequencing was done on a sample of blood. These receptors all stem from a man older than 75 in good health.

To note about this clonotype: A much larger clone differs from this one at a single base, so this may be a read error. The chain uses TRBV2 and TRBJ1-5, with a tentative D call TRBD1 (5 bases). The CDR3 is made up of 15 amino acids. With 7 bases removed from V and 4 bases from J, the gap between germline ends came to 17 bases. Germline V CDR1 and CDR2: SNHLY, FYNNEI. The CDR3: CASMECRERNQPQHF. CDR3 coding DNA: TGTGCCAGCATGGAGTGCAGGGAACGGAATCAGCCCCAGCATTTT.

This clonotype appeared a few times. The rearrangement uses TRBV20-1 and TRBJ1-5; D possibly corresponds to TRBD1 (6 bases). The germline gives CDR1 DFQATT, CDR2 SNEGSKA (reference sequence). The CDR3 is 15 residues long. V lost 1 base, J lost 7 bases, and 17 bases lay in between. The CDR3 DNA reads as TGCAGTGCTAGAGGCGGTGGGGGGGCGCGCCAGCCCCAGCATTTT. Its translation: CSARGGGGARQPQHF.

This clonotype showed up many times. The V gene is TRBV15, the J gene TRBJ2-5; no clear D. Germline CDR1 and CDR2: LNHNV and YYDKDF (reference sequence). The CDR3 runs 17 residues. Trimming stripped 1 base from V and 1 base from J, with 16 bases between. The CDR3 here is CATSRVAAPLFQETQYF. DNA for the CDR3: TGTGCCACCAGCAGAGTGGCAGCACCTTTATTCCAAGAGACCCAGTACTTC.

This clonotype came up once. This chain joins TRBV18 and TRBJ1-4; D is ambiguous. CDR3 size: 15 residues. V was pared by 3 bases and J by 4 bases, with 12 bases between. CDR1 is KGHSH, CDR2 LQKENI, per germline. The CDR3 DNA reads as TGTGCCAGCTCACCGGATGATGGTTATAATGAAAAACTGTTTTTT. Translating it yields CASSPDDGYNEKLFF.

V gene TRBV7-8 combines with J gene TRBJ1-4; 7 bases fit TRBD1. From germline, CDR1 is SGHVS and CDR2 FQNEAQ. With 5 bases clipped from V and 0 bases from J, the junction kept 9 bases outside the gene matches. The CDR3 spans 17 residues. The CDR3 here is CASSRTGLNPTNEKLFF. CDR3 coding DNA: TGTGCCAGCAGCCGGACAGGTCTAAATCCAACTAATGAAAAACTGTTTTTT.

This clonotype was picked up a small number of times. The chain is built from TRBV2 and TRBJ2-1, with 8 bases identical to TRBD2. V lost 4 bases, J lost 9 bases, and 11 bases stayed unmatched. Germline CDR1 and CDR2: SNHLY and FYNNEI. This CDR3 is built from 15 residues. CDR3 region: CASSGELAAGGEQFF. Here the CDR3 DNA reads TGTGCCAGCAGTGGGGAACTAGCCGCGGGGGGTGAGCAGTTCTTC.

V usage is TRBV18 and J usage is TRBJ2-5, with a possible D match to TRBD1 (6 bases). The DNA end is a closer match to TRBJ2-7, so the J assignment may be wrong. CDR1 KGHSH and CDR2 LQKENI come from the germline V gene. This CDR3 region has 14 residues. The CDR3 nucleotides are TGTGCCAGCTCACCACAATCTGAAGGGGGCGAGCAGTACTTC. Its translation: CASSPQSEGGEQYF.

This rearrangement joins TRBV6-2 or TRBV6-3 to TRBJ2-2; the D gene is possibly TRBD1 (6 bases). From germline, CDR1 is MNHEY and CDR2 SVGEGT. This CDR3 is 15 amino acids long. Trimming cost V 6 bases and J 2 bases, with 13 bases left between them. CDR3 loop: CASRRGLRNTGELFF. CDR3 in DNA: TGTGCCAGCAGGAGGGGGTTGAGAAACACCGGGGAGCTGTTTTTT.

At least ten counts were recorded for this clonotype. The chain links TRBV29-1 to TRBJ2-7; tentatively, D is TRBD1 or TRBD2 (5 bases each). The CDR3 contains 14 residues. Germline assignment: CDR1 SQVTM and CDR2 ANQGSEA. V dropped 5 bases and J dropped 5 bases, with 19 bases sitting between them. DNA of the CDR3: TGCAGCGTTAGTTATCGGGACCCCCGGGACGAGCAGTACTTC. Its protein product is CSVSYRDPRDEQYF.

The CDR3 coding sequence is TGCAGTGCTCCAAGTCGGACAGGGGCATATAATTCACCCCTCCACTTT. It is translated as CSAPSRTGAYNSPLHF. This chain joins TRBV20-1 and TRBJ1-6; 9 bases fit TRBD1. The CDR3 contains 16 residues. V lost 5 bases, J lost 4 bases, and 9 bases stayed unmatched. Per the germline V gene, CDR1 is DFQATT and CDR2 is SNEGSKA (reference sequence).

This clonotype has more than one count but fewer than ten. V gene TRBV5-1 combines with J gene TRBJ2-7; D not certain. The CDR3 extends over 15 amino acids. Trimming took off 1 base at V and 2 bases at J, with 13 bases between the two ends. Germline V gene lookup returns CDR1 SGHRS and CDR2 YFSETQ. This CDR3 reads CASSLSFGSTYEQYF. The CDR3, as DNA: TGCGCCAGCAGCTTGAGTTTTGGCAGCACCTACGAGCAGTACTTC.

CDR3 region: CASSQWTRGTVNRGNIQYF. CDR3 DNA sequence: TGTGCCAGCAGCCAATGGACTAGGGGGACGGTGAACAGGGGAAACATTCAGTACTTC. This chain uses TRBV7-2 with TRBJ2-4, with D perhaps given as TRBD1 or TRBD2 (7 bases each). Germline loops: CDR1 SGHTA, CDR2 FQGNSA. V was clipped by 5 bases and J by 6 bases, with 29 bases between them. There are 19 residues in the CDR3.